This TCR beta chain is from a study of T-cell memory formation after mild COVID-19. The CDR3 covers 15 residues. V lost 3 bases and J lost 4, with 15 bases in between. CDR1 MNHEY and CDR2 SMNVEV come from the germline V gene (reference sequence). This clonotype appeared once. What it recognizes is unknown. The authors produced TCR alpha and TCR beta cDNA libraries with sample barcodes and UMIs by 5'RACE using constant-segment primers. TCRdb processed the 5' RACE reads anew with MiXCR; each CDR3 protein has one entry. The sample lists about 400,000 distinct CDR3 sequences, 20% to 30% occurring once. The study, taken as a whole, reports: Specificity for SARS-CoV-2 was not confirmed among the second-wave clones peaking on day 37.

The sample taken for sequencing was PBMCs or a T cell subset sorted from them (not recorded which). This chain joins TRBV27 and TRBJ1-2; D unresolved. This sequence was found in an adult woman who had mild COVID-19 (a few samples of this study predate the infection). Cell type and time point are not known. In nucleotides, the CDR3 is TGTGCCAGCAGTTTTTCGGGAGACACGGTCTATGGCTACACCTTC. Translating it yields CASSFSGDTVYGYTF.